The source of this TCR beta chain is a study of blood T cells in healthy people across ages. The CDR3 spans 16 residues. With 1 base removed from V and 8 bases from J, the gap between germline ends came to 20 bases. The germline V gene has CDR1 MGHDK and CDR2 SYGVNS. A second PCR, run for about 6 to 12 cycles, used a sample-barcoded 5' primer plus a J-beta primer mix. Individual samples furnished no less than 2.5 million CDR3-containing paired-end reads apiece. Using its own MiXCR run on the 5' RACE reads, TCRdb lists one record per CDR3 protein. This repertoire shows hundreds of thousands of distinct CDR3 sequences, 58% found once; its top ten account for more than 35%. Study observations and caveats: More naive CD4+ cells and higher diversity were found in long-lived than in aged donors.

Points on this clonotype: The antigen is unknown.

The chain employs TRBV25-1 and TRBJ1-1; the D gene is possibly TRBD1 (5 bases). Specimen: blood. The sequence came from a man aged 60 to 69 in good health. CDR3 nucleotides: TGTGCCAGCAGTGAATGGTCCGGCAGGGAGTTTACCGAAGCTTTCTTT. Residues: CASSEWSGREFTEAFF.